The clone carrying this T cell receptor beta chain was seen at least ten times. This record comes from a study of molecular identifiers for immune sequencing clone quantification. TCRdb recomputed calls from the PCR reads with MiXCR, one row per CDR3 protein. Of more than 550,000 distinct CDR3 sequences in the sample, 25% were seen once. The CDR3 covers 13 residues. The V and J ends lost 6 bases and 6 bases respectively, with 14 bases between them. The sequence was collected from a human donor in good health. Some libraries in this study had Jurkat cell RNA spiked in. The V gene is TRBV12-3 or TRBV12-4, the J gene TRBJ1-2, with D perhaps matching TRBD1 (6 bases). The sequenced material came from naive CD8+ T cells from blood, with Jurkat cell RNA spiked in. Subset described: FACS-sorted CD8+CD4-CCR7+CD45RA+ naive T cells. CDR3 sequence (DNA): TGTGCCAGCAGCTTTGCGACAGGCCATGGCTACACCTTC. It translates to CASSFATGHGYTF.